The 9 T cell receptor beta chains in this list originate from one sample, sequenced in a study of T cell repertoires in cytomegalovirus infection. These receptors have no identified antigens. TCRdb passed the reads through MiXCR, listing each CDR3 protein once. The sample lists 40,000 to 55,000 distinct CDR3 sequences, about a fifth occurring once. The sample consisted of CD8+ T cells from cultured PBMCs, taken from culture after CMV antigen stimulation. The receptors were sampled from a human donor in good health (CMV status not recorded). Some clones in this sample may be carry-over from other donors' samples.

V gene TRBV20-1 combines with J gene TRBJ2-7; the match to TRBD2 covers 12 bases. The CDR3 spans 14 residues. CDR1 is DFQATT, CDR2 SNEGSKA, per germline (reference sequence). V was clipped by 8 bases and J by 5 bases; unmatched bases: 10. The CDR3 bases are TGCAGTAGCCTCGGACTAGCGGGATTCCACGAGCAGTACTTC. This gives the protein CSSLGLAGFHEQYF.

This clonotype turned up a few times. CDR3 sequence reads: CASSLIPAGADEQFF. The CDR3 coding sequence is TGTGCCAGCAGTTTAATTCCAGCGGGAGCCGATGAGCAGTTCTTC. The chain links TRBV28 to TRBJ2-1, with 8 nucleotides matching TRBD2. Per germline, CDR1 MDHEN and CDR2 SYDVKM. The ends lost 2 bases at V and 8 bases at J; junction bases unmatched: 8. The CDR3 length is 15 residues.

The chain employs TRBV6-1 and TRBJ1-1; D is unclear. With 7 bases removed from V and 1 base from J, the gap between germline ends came to 13 bases. There are 14 residues in the CDR3. CDR1 is MNHNS and CDR2 is SASEGT in the germline V gene. CDR3 sequence (DNA): TGTGCCAGCACCACCGGATTACAGAACACTGAAGCTTTCTTT. This codes for CASTTGLQNTEAFF.

This chain connects TRBV2 to TRBJ2-3; 7 bases line up with TRBD2. The V gene end was trimmed by 2 bases and the J gene end by 6 bases; junction bases not matched to a gene: 8. The germline V gene has CDR1 SNHLY and CDR2 FYNNEI. The CDR3 is 15 residues long. CDR3 in amino acids: CASSELAGLPDTQYF. Written as DNA, the CDR3 is TGTGCCAGCAGTGAATTAGCGGGCCTACCGGATACGCAGTATTTT.

This chain links TRBV11-1 with TRBJ1-1, with D perhaps TRBD1 (5 bases). This CDR3 has 15 amino acids. Germline CDR1 SGHAT, CDR2 FQDESV (reference sequence). V lost 3 bases and J 8 bases, leaving 19 bases between the germline ends. CDR3 in amino acids: CASSFLPPGLSEAFF. DNA for the CDR3: TGTGCCAGCAGCTTTCTTCCCCCAGGGCTCTCAGAAGCTTTCTTT.

The chain carries TRBV7-9 and TRBJ2-2; D possibly matches TRBD1 or TRBD2 (5 bases each). The germline CDR1 and CDR2 sequences are SEHNR and FQNEAQ (reference sequence). Trimming left V 7 bases short and J 3 bases short, with 15 bases between. The CDR3 is 15 residues long. The CDR3 sequence: CASTLTADHTGELFF. The CDR3 DNA is TGTGCCAGCACCCTGACAGCGGACCACACCGGGGAGCTGTTTTTT.

This clonotype was detected a few times. This chain links TRBV7-2 with TRBJ2-2, with D unresolved. The CDR3 runs to 14 residues. V lost 4 bases and J 6 bases, leaving 12 bases between the germline ends. Germline V gene lookup returns CDR1 SGHTA and CDR2 FQGNSA. CDR3 region: CASSSSPTSGELFF. CDR3 DNA sequence: TGTGCCAGCAGCTCCTCACCTACGTCCGGGGAGCTGTTTTTT.

In its sample, this clonotype was seen many times. The chain carries TRBV6-6 and TRBJ2-1; a possible D gene is TRBD1 (7 bases). The CDR3 has 14 residues. V lost 2 bases to trimming and J lost 6 bases, with 11 bases between them. CDR1 and CDR2 (germline): MNHNY, SVGAGI (reference sequence). CDR3 sequence (DNA): TGTGCCAGCAGTTACAGCAGGGGGGCCAATGAGCAGTTCTTC. As protein: CASSYSRGANEQFF.

The V gene is TRBV7-2, the J gene TRBJ1-2; D may be TRBD1 (5 bases). V was clipped by 2 bases and J by 0 bases, with 16 bases between them. CDR3 length: 17 residues. CDR1 and CDR2 (germline): SGHTA, FQGNSA. CDR3 bases: TGTGCCAGCAGCTTAAGCCCGGGACCGAGTACTAACTATGGCTACACCTTC. Translation gives CASSLSPGPSTNYGYTF.